The 21 T cell receptor beta chains below were found in one sample sequenced in a study of identical twins. TCRdb recomputed calls from the 5' RACE reads with MiXCR, one row per CDR3 protein. In the table there are hundreds of thousands of distinct CDR3 sequences, roughly an eighth of which are singletons. The source material was memory (CD45RO+) T cells sorted from blood. The source is a young woman in good health.

The chain has TRBV29-1 and TRBJ2-1; TRBD1 is a possible D gene (6 bases). Between the trimmed V and J ends, which lost 7 bases and 5 bases, there was a span of 21 bases. Germline values: CDR1 SQVTM, CDR2 ANQGSEA. The CDR3 has 15 residues. CDR3: CSGRKPGQRDNEQFF. In DNA, the CDR3 is TGCAGCGGAAGGAAACCGGGACAAAGAGACAATGAGCAGTTCTTC.

V is TRBV3-1 and J is TRBJ2-3, with 12 bases aligning to TRBD2. The CDR3 has 16 amino acids. The V segment lost 6 bases and the J segment 6 bases; nucleotides outside the gene matches: 10. Germline assignment: CDR1 LGHDT and CDR2 YNNKEL (reference sequence). Here the CDR3 DNA reads TGTGCCAGCAGGCGTGCTCTAGCGGGGGGGCCGGATACGCAGTATTTT. This gives the protein CASRRALAGGPDTQYF.

The sample holds a few counts of this clonotype. The chain is built from TRBV20-1 and TRBJ2-7; TRBD2 agrees at 11 bases. From germline, CDR1 is DFQATT and CDR2 SNEGSKA (reference sequence). This CDR3 has 15 amino acids. Trimming at V came to 0 bases and at J to 3 bases, leaving 4 bases not matched to a gene. The CDR3 DNA is TGCAGTGCTAGAGATGTGACTAGCGGGGTCTACGAGCAGTACTTC. This sequence encodes CSARDVTSGVYEQYF.

The chain joins TRBV20-1 to TRBJ1-1; no clear D. V lost 5 bases, J lost 7 bases, and 11 bases lay in between. The CDR3 is 11 amino acids. Germline loops: CDR1 DFQATT, CDR2 SNEGSKA (reference sequence). DNA of the CDR3: TGCAGTGCTTCCGGTCTTGGTGAAGCTTTCTTT. Protein product: CSASGLGEAFF.

The rearrangement joins TRBV6-2 or TRBV6-3 to TRBJ2-7; D gene ambiguous. Germline V CDR1 and CDR2: MNHEY, SVGEGT. The CDR3 has 16 residues. The V end lost 2 bases, the J end lost 0 bases, and 14 bases lay between the germline ends. The DNA for the CDR3 is TGTGCCAGCAGTTACCCACCGTCCCAACACTCCTACGAGCAGTACTTC. Amino acid sequence: CASSYPPSQHSYEQYF.

This clonotype has a count of ten or more. The genes are TRBV6-1 and TRBJ1-2; D is possibly TRBD1 (6 bases). The CDR3 extends over 13 amino acids. Germline CDR1 is MNHNS and CDR2 is SASEGT. V was cut by 5 bases and J by 4 bases, with 11 bases left in between. CDR3 residues: CASSMTGPYGYTF. The CDR3 coding sequence is TGTGCCAGCAGTATGACAGGCCCCTATGGCTACACCTTC.

The chain couples TRBV5-6 to TRBJ2-1, with D tentatively TRBD2 (5 bases). The V and J ends lost 1 base and 4 bases respectively, with 12 bases between them. Germline V lookup: CDR1 SGHDT, CDR2 YYEEEE. CDR3 length equals 15 residues. CDR3 amino acids: CASSLRGRGYNEQFF. The CDR3 nucleotides are TGTGCCAGCAGCTTGAGAGGGAGAGGATACAATGAGCAGTTCTTC.

This clonotype turned up a few times. V usage is TRBV5-6 and J usage is TRBJ2-5; no clear D gene. CDR3 length: 14 amino acids. Looked up from germline, CDR1 is SGHDT and CDR2 is YYEEEE. Trimming took off 0 bases at V and 2 bases at J, with 8 bases between the two ends. CDR3: CASSLDRLQETQYF. The DNA for the CDR3 is TGTGCCAGCAGCTTGGACAGACTTCAAGAGACCCAGTACTTC.

This clonotype was found a few times. This rearrangement joins TRBV7-2 to TRBJ2-3; 11 bases match TRBD1. The trim removed 5 bases at V and 4 bases at J, leaving 5 bases unmatched. Per germline, CDR1 SGHTA and CDR2 FQGNSA. The CDR3 spans 15 residues. CDR3 bases: TGTGCCAGCAGCGGTTCGGGACAGGGGGCAGATACGCAGTATTTT. Translated, it gives CASSGSGQGADTQYF.

This clonotype was detected a few times. The rearrangement joins TRBV27 to TRBJ2-3; D possibly corresponds to TRBD1 (6 bases). This CDR3 contains 13 residues. V lost 6 bases and J lost 7, with 14 bases in between. Germline values: CDR1 MNHEY, CDR2 SMNVEV (reference sequence). The chain's CDR3 is CASSKSGANTQYF. The CDR3 DNA sequence: TGTGCCAGCAGCAAATCAGGGGCTAATACGCAGTATTTT.

CDR3 residues: CASSLESGSEAFF. CDR3 DNA: TGTGCCAGCAGCTTAGAATCGGGGTCTGAAGCTTTCTTT. The genes are TRBV5-5 and TRBJ1-1; D not resolved. V was cut by 2 bases and J by 6 bases, with 11 bases left in between. In germline, CDR1 is SGHKS, CDR2 YYEKEE (reference sequence). The CDR3 consists of 13 residues.

The sample holds a few counts of this clonotype. The chain links TRBV2 to TRBJ1-5; D is uncertain. CDR1 and CDR2 (germline): SNHLY, FYNNEI. This CDR3 is built from 16 residues. V was shortened by 6 bases and J by 0 bases, with 15 bases between the two germline ends. The CDR3 DNA reads as TGTGCCAGCAGGCCCCCCGAGGTCGATAGCAATCAGCCCCAGCATTTT. Its translation is CASRPPEVDSNQPQHF.

The rearrangement joins TRBV20-1 to TRBJ2-5, with TRBD2 matching over 8 bases. After removal of 1 base from V and 2 bases from J, the junction contained 0 bases not matched to a gene. The CDR3 has 13 residues. Germline V CDR1 and CDR2: DFQATT, SNEGSKA (reference sequence). The CDR3 DNA reads TGCAGTGCTAGAGCGGGGGGGCAAGAGACCCAGTACTTC. The encoded protein is CSARAGGQETQYF.

The chain joins TRBV5-1 to TRBJ2-1, with 11 positions matching TRBD2. From germline, CDR1 is SGHRS and CDR2 YFSETQ. J was trimmed by 8 bases and V by 6 bases; bases with no gene match: 13. CDR3 length: 16 amino acids. CDR3 nucleotides: TGCGCCAGCATCTCATCCCTAGCGGGGGGCTTCGATGAGCAGTTCTTC. It is translated as CASISSLAGGFDEQFF. The variable domain in full, with the rest retrieved from reference TRBV5-1 and TRBJ2-1, is KAGVTQTPRYLIKTRGQQVTLSCSPISGHRSVSWYQQTPGQGLQFLFEYFSETQRNKGNFPGRFSGRQFSNSRSEMNVSTLELGDSALYLCASISSLAGGFDEQFFGPGTRLTVL.

This clonotype appeared many times. The V gene is TRBV10-3, the J gene TRBJ2-5; 7 bases match TRBD2. The CDR3 contains 15 residues. V trimming: 0 bases; J trimming: 2 bases; junction bases outside the gene matches: 3. Germline CDR1 and CDR2: ENHRY and SYGVKD. As DNA, the CDR3 is TGTGCCATCAGTGAGTCGGCGGGAGAACAAGAGACCCAGTACTTC. This translates into CAISESAGEQETQYF.

This clonotype was detected many times. The V gene is TRBV5-1, the J gene TRBJ2-3; D gene unclear. Germline values: CDR1 SGHRS, CDR2 YFSETQ. V lost 0 bases, J lost 1 base, and 9 bases lay in between. This CDR3 contains 15 residues. CDR3 nucleotides: TGCGCCAGCAGCTTGGACCCCACGGGCACAGATACGCAGTATTTT. It codes for CASSLDPTGTDTQYF.

This chain connects TRBV9 to TRBJ1-2; TRBD1 matches 9 bases. The CDR3 spans 18 residues. Germline V gene lookup returns CDR1 SGDLS and CDR2 YYNGEE. After removal of 2 bases from V and 0 bases from J, the junction contained 11 bases not matched to a gene. In DNA, the CDR3 is TGTGCCAGCAGCGTTCCCGAAAAGGACAGGGGAGCTAACTATGGCTACACCTTC. It specifies CASSVPEKDRGANYGYTF. Drawing the rest from reference TRBV9 and TRBJ1-2, the complete variable domain is DSGVTQTPKHLITATGQRVTLRCSPRSGDLSVYWYQQSLDQGLQFLIQYYNGEERAKGNILERFSAQQFPDLHSELNLSSLELGDSALYFCASSVPEKDRGANYGYTFGSGTRLTVV.

This clonotype has at least ten counts. V gene TRBV7-2 combines with J gene TRBJ2-1; D is undetermined. CDR1 and CDR2 from the germline V gene are SGHTA and FQGNSA. Trimming took 3 bases from V and 10 from J, leaving 10 bases between them. The CDR3 runs 12 residues. Here the CDR3 reads CASSFVDREQFF. The CDR3 region has the DNA TGTGCCAGCAGCTTCGTTGATCGAGAGCAGTTCTTC.

In this sample, this clonotype turned up a few times. The rearrangement uses TRBV6-5 and TRBJ2-1; 10 nucleotides match TRBD2. The CDR3 sequence is 16 residues long. In germline, CDR1 is MNHEY, CDR2 SVGAGI. Trimming took 0 bases from V and 7 from J; bases not matched to a gene: 6. CDR3 amino acids: CASSYSSGRGGNEQFF. The CDR3 DNA is TGTGCCAGCAGTTACTCAAGCGGGAGGGGCGGTAATGAGCAGTTCTTC.

This chain connects TRBV7-6 to TRBJ2-2, with a possible D match to TRBD1 (6 bases). Germline CDR1 and CDR2: SGHVS and FNYEAQ. The V end lost 5 bases, the J end lost 5 bases, and 15 bases lay between the germline ends. There are 15 residues in the CDR3. The CDR3 DNA follows: TGTGCCAGCAGCCGACAGGCAGTAAAAACCGGGGAGCTGTTTTTT. Its translation: CASSRQAVKTGELFF.

This clonotype was observed a handful of times. The chain's CDR3 is CASTRGEGTEAFF. For the CDR3, the DNA is TGCGCCAGCACCCGGGGGGAGGGCACTGAAGCTTTCTTT. V is TRBV5-1 and J is TRBJ1-1, with a weak D call TRBD1 (5 bases). The V gene's germline CDR1 is SGHRS and CDR2 YFSETQ. This CDR3 is 13 amino acids long. V lost 6 bases and J 4 bases, leaving 13 bases between the germline ends.